This T cell receptor beta chain emerged from a study of blood T cell repertoires in COVID-19. Repertoires were generated with immunoSEQ multiplex PCR, while TCRdb's copy carries only in-frame clones and drops some. The table has approximately 110,000 clones, more than 70% seen once. This clone was observed a few times. Per the germline V gene, CDR1 is MNHEY and CDR2 is SVGAGI. CDR3 size: 14 residues. Trimming removed 6 bases at V and 2 bases at J, with 13 bases between. The clonotype comes from a woman older than 75 with COVID-19, enrolled during active disease. Specimen: peripheral blood. The rearrangement uses TRBV6-5 and TRBJ1-2; D may be TRBD1 (6 bases). Here the CDR3 DNA reads TGTGCCAGCAGAGGCCGCACAGGGAACTATGGCTACACCTTC. Amino acids: CASRGRTGNYGYTF.